This T cell receptor beta chain was obtained from a study of blood T cells in healthy people across ages (dated by TCRdb to between 2014 and 2017). About the full investigation: In model experiments, template switching captured about one uniquely barcoded TCR beta cDNA molecule for every two T cells. To avoid experimental bias, donors of different ages were spread randomly across the sequencing lanes. The study measured age-related changes in TCR beta repertoire diversity using deep sequencing normalized with unique cDNA molecular identifiers. The donors were divided into four age groups: young (average roughly 17 years), middle-aged (approximately 39), aged (under 70) and long-lived (roughly 82). For two donors (one aged 18 to 30 and one aged 80 or older), the study analyzed two additional independent replicas of 1 million unique cDNA reads from the same blood draw. General findings and caveats noted by the study authors: Because donor CMV infection status was unknown, age-related changes in expanded clonotypes were potentially confounded. There was a strong correlation between observed TCR beta diversity and the percentage of naive T cells measured by flow cytometry. Conclusive comparison of naive and antigen-experienced compartments was prevented by the profiling of bulk unsorted PBMCs. Estimates of total diversity based on one million sequenced T cells were considered lower bounds and underestimates. The long-lived group showed more naive CD4+ T cells, fewer expanded clones and increased TCR diversity than the aged group, suggesting age selection. Observed TCR beta diversity per million T cells fell roughly linearly with age, and a significant reduction was already apparent by age around 44.

This clonotype was found a few times. Its antigen is unknown. No qualities accompany the bases; no much larger clone lies one base away. Receptor libraries were prepared by 5' RACE. The sequencer was an Illumina HiSeq 2500. A second PCR of roughly 6 to 12 cycles was performed with a sample-barcoded 5' primer and a J-beta primer mix. Each TCR beta cDNA molecule received a unique molecular identifier from a template-switch 5' adaptor carrying 12 random nucleotides. At least 2.5 million CDR3-containing paired-end reads were obtained from each sample. The Mint cDNA synthesis kit, primed by a TRBC-specific oligonucleotide, was used to synthesize first-strand cDNA from all RNA. After uracil-DNA glycosylase treatment, a first 18-cycle PCR used universal primers M1SS and BC2_uni_R on all cDNA. Processing in the source paper ran as follows. Each sample was normalized by randomly selecting 1 million high-quality reads, each carrying a distinct molecular identifier. Reads sharing molecular identifiers were discarded rather than binned into consensus sequences. MiTCR, with a Q25 quality threshold and the strictest error-elimination algorithm, was used for CDR3 identification, clonotype clustering and error correction. A nonparametric unseen species model with Euler transformation was used to estimate a lower bound on total TCR beta diversity. TCRdb passed the public sequencing reads through fastp at Q25 and MiXCR, retaining productive beta sequences. Here each entry gathers all rows of one CDR3 protein and keeps the most common genes and DNA. It is TCRdb's table, rather than the study itself, that gives the V and J calls and clone size. In this sample the table shows approximately 800,000 distinct CDR3 sequences, around two thirds of which occur a single time. Jointly, the top ten make up roughly 26% of the sample.

The approximately 41 donors, aged 6 to 90 years, were systemically healthy Caucasian individuals from Russia. Each donor gave around 9 milliliters of peripheral blood, collected into EDTA-treated Vacutainer tubes. Ficoll-Paque density-gradient centrifugation was used to isolate PBMCs, with at least 6 million obtained per sample. Total RNA was extracted from PBMCs with Trizol reagent, with at least 5 micrograms obtained per sample. For every donor, an aliquot of PBMCs went through flow cytometry to measure the percentages of naive CD45RAhigh/CD27high T cells. Trimmed from V: 6 bases; trimmed from J: 8 bases; junction bases lacking a gene match: 16. The cysteine opens and the phenylalanine closes a CDR3 of 15 amino acids. The sequence is cut down to CDR3 DNA, 45 bases in frame from base 1. From a lookup of the germline V gene (reference sequence), CDR1 and CDR2 are DFQATT and SNEGSKA.

The TCR was taken from a man aged 25-40 years in good health. The source material was blood. The rearranged segments are TRBV20-1 and TRBJ2-1; 7 middle bases align to TRBD2. The CDR3 amino acid sequence is: CSALTGTTPIDEQFF. The DNA is as follows: TGCAGTGCCCTAACCGGGACTACCCCCATAGATGAGCAGTTCTTC.